This TCR beta chain was identified in a study of cytomegalovirus exposure and HLA in healthy donors listed by TCRdb under 2017. Context from the whole study: In an earlier analysis of roughly 500 of the donors, around 300 Gb of sequence data and 117 million unique TCR beta sequences from 150 million to 200 million T cells were reported. An early release covering 500 to 750 HLA-typed donors comprised about 290 gigabases of sequencing data and tens of millions of unique TCR sequences. Across some 400 genotyped donors of the cohort, an average of 235,054 unique TCR beta nucleotide sequences per donor were sequenced, and 15% to 20% of those sequences were non-productive. Of the approximately 370 genotyped donors, less than 90% were placed in the genetic ancestry cluster associated with self-reported Caucasian donors. The number of typed donors differed by locus: about 620-630 for A, B, C, DRB1 and DQB1; approximately 540 for DQA1; approximately 600 for DPA1; and about 470 for DPB1. To study patterns of TCR occurrence, a later analysis re-analyzed previously published TCR beta repertoires from several hundred donors and added high-resolution HLA genotyping. The later analysis used no new phenotypic data to find candidate immune exposures, relying instead on TCR beta sequences and their occurrence across donors. To decide whether each TCR beta V gene segment behaved as functional or pseudogenic, an earlier analysis of nearly 600 of the donors relied on high-throughput TCR beta sequencing. Genome-wide SNP genotypes for about 65% of the roughly 670 donors were used in a later genetic analysis, which treated that subset as a discovery cohort. Every repertoire in the discovery cohort had been generated on one and the same sequencing platform. HLA typing covered class I and class II loci at four-digit resolution. A handful of DR-DQ haplotypes were handled as single units for association and clustering because linkage in the cohort was strong. Using immunosequencing, the study profiled T cell repertoires from around 670 subjects and related those repertoires to cytomegalovirus serostatus. The study was designed to test whether signatures of past pathogen exposure could be identified by cataloging public T cell receptors. Along with the approximately 670-subject first cohort, a separate validation cohort of approximately 110 different subjects was used. To predict cytomegalovirus infection status, the study brought together high-throughput TCR immunosequencing, statistical association of individual TCRs with disease status, and machine learning. Donor age, sex, ethnicity and CMV serostatus were collected together with the repertoire data. Overall results and qualifications from the work: A further reported finding was that TCR beta sequences accurately predicted the HLA-A and HLA-B alleles for most subjects in the first cohort. While some public TCRs were present in many individuals, most TCR sequences turned up only very rarely across donors. Because some donors lacked HLA typing at each locus, the association tests relied only on the typed subset. In the study, some 160 TCR beta chains were listed as associated with cytomegalovirus. At a false discovery rate of 0.05, a later analysis linked some 18,000 TCR beta sequences to specific HLA alleles. Three of the identified cytomegalovirus-associated TCR beta chains were confirmed in vitro to be specific for cytomegalovirus antigens. Sequencing depth was assumed to be roughly uniform across donors in the presence/absence analyses, though that assumption may not hold. According to the authors, the approach could potentially be generalized to other disease states and immunological phenotypes. Because the 87-base-pair reads could not distinguish some IMGT-functional V segments, including TRBV6-2 and TRBV6-3, those segments were excluded. In a later analysis, several top co-occurrence clusters were reported to appear linked to parvovirus B19, influenza, CMV and Epstein-Barr virus. Linkage disequilibrium might explain the correlated functional status among segregating V segments, but an unknown experimental factor could not be ruled out. In a later analysis, most CMV-associated TCR beta chains were found to appear HLA-restricted, with HLA associations seemingly driven largely by CMV exposure. In a later genetic analysis, fewer N-insertions in productive TCRs were reported among donors in an Asian-associated ancestry cluster than the approximately 710-donor mean. In a later analysis, the rate of TCR association differed among HLA loci, with DRB1 alleles having the most associated TCRs and HLA-C alleles having the fewest. Assigning TCR associations to individual alleles was difficult when HLA alleles, especially DR and DQ, strongly co-occurred. The classifier was reported to diagnose cytomegalovirus status with high specificity and sensitivity in both the original cohort and the validation cohort. In a later analysis, HLA-associated TCR beta chains showed more clonal expansion and lower generation probabilities than non-associated chains that were equally common. Only TCR beta chains were sequenced in this cohort, and the absence of alpha or paired-chain data limited detectable features. V-gene and J-gene trimming of TCR beta chains was associated with a missense DCLRE1C variant in a later genetic analysis, and the association was replicated in an independent cohort. CMV serostatus was the only immune exposure information available for the cohort. Seventeen rarely observed V segments, including chromosome 9 orphons, were excluded from the earlier analysis of almost 600 of the donors because counts were too low. In an earlier analysis of some 550 of the donors, most TCR beta V segments were observed in productive rearrangements about 87% or about 30% of the time, broadly matching IMGT annotations. The sequencing pipeline was judged likely to have produced a cluster of highly shared sequence variants as a technical artifact.

Turning to this clone: The antigen it recognizes is unknown. Base quality data are lacking; no much larger clone is found one base away.

The cohort consisted of hundreds of healthy bone marrow donors. All cohort members were sampled while nominally healthy, although unrecorded immune exposures were likely present. The donor tested CMV seropositive, placing the donor among the roughly 300 seropositive members of the cohort. A peripheral blood sample was provided by each donor, and peripheral blood mononuclear cells were used for TCR beta sequencing. The Qiagen DNeasy Blood Extraction Kit was used to extract genomic DNA from the blood cell samples. Libraries were prepared through the immunoSEQ multiplex PCR assay. A mixture of 60 forward primers for TCR Vbeta segments and 13 reverse primers for TCR Jbeta segments was used in the multiplex PCR. The CDR3 region of rearranged TCR beta genes was amplified from genomic DNA with a multiplex PCR assay. The amplified TCR beta libraries were sequenced on the Illumina HiSeq System as 87-base-pair reads. The study's own analysis went as follows. In a later analysis, tens of millions of unique TCR beta chains were counted across the roughly 670 repertoires, and roughly 11 million of these chains were shared by at least two donors. A nearest-neighbor algorithm error-corrected the raw reads and collapsed the reads into unique sequences, merging closely related sequences to remove PCR and sequencing errors. CDR3 sequences were aligned to IMGT reference sequences to assign V, D and J gene segments. Each retained sequence needed at least a six-nucleotide match to both a V gene segment and a J gene segment. A rearrangement counted as productive if the CDR3 had no stop codons and remained in frame with V and J, and every other rearrangement counted as non-productive. Following IMGT convention, CDR3 was defined as the stretch from the second conserved V-encoded cysteine up to the conserved J-encoded phenylalanine. The earlier analysis of fewer than 700 of the donors excluded sequences that lacked an unambiguous match to a single V gene segment. An earlier analysis of several hundred of the donors classified V segments as functional when productive rearrangements were above 56.7% and as segregating when the standard deviation between donors was above 5%. To diagnose cytomegalovirus status from the catalog of TCR beta chain sequences, a statistical classification framework was built. V and J gene assignment, in a later analysis, came from comparing TCR nucleotide sequences with IMGT/GENE-DB human TR gene sequences. A later analysis assigned CDR3 sequences and most-parsimonious VDJ recombination scenarios with the TCRdist pipeline. In a later analysis, each TCR beta chain was defined by its CDR3 amino acid sequence together with its V-gene family, and reads lacking a unique V-gene family were excluded. In a later analysis, 500 to 700 highly shared, low-generation-probability nucleotide sequences were removed to address suspected cross-contamination and a sequencing artifact. A later analysis calculated a clonal expansion index for each public chain from normalized within-repertoire ranks of inferred template counts. In a later analysis, generation probabilities were computed using a VDJ recombination model fitted to out-of-frame rearrangements, and the results were checked against IGoR. In a later analysis, hypergeometric tests were used to score TCR-TCR, TCR-HLA and TCR-CMV co-occurrence, with a repertoire-size bias correction applied to TCR pairs. To estimate false discovery rates, a later analysis permuted the HLA or CMV assignments 20 times. In a later analysis, co-occurring TCRs were grouped using DBSCAN, with TCRdist sequence similarity added in when clustering inside HLA-allele-positive subsets. Co-occurrence clustering excluded repertoires with fewer than 30,000 or more than 120,000 public chains, plus five with anomalous nucleotide sharing. TCRdb holds this immuneACCESS table with in-frame rearrangements only. Some clones are missing; in checked studies, unresolved V genes explain under half, and the rest has no known cause. From that table come the V and J calls and clone size; the DNA was used to work out D and trimming. The sample profile shows about 90,000 clones; about 67% of them were found once. The ten largest clonotypes hold roughly a sixth of the sample.

The germline V gene sets CDR1 to SQVTM and CDR2 to ANQGSEA. Here V drops 7 bases and J drops 5 bases, and the junction holds 11 bases not matched to any gene. Including cysteine and phenylalanine, the CDR3 has 14 amino acids. Only the CDR3 DNA is retained, 42 bases long and in frame from the first base. Recombination connected TRBV29-1 to TRBJ1-5, with TRBD1 identical over 7 junction bases. Source material: PBMCs. The receptor comes from a woman under 30 in good health and CMV-seropositive. The CDR3: CSGPRDSTYQPQHF. Here is the DNA: TGCAGCGGTCCCAGGGACAGCACCTATCAGCCCCAGCATTTT.